Listed below are T cell receptor beta chains from one sample, sequenced in a study of response to subunit inactivated influenza vaccine. TCRdb re-derived calls from the RT-PCR reads in MiXCR, one entry per CDR3 protein. This table has 630,000 or so distinct CDR3 sequences, about a sixth appearing once. The sample here was PBMCs from blood, taken about 12 days after vaccination. The receptors were sampled from a man over 45 who received an inactivated influenza vaccine. Each CDR3 is given with its conserved first and last residue. A D gene is named only where the DNA matches it firmly. Where a row states a size, it is once, few, many or the class of an expanded clone; other rows omit it.

V	size	J	length	D	CDR3	DNA
TRBV3-1	few	TRBJ2-2	13	.	CASSRRYTGELFF	TGTGCCAGCAGCCGCAGATACACCGGGGAGCTGTTTTTT
TRBV11-2	many	TRBJ2-7	13	.	CASRLLSSYEQYF	TGTGCCAGCAGGTTACTCAGCTCCTACGAGCAGTACTTC
TRBV4-1	few	TRBJ1-5	17	.	CASSQDWLPGGNQPQHF	TGCGCCAGCAGCCAAGATTGGCTGCCGGGGGGCAATCAGCCCCAGCATTTT
TRBV21-1	few	TRBJ1-5	12	.	CASSKQRQPQHF	TGTGCCAGCAGCAAACAGCGTCAGCCCCAGCATTTT
TRBV7-9	.	TRBJ2-7	14	.	CASSLAGTLYEQYF	TGTGCCAGCAGCTTAGCGGGGACCCTCTACGAGCAGTACTTC
TRBV29-1	.	TRBJ1-2	13	.	CSVEVQGPNGYTF	TGCAGCGTTGAAGTGCAGGGCCCGAATGGCTACACCTTC
TRBV6-1	.	TRBJ2-5	13	.	CASRGSGRETQYF	TGTGCCAGCAGGGGATCAGGGCGGGAGACCCAGTACTTC
TRBV29-1	.	TRBJ1-1	13	.	CSVATRLGAEAFF	TGCAGCGTCGCCACAAGGTTGGGCGCTGAAGCTTTCTTT
TRBV20-1	.	TRBJ1-6	14	TRBD1	CSARAGTGGPPLHF	TGCAGTGCTAGAGCGGGGACAGGGGGCCCACCCCTCCACTTT
TRBV12-3/TRBV12-4	.	TRBJ2-2	14	.	CASREGLPTGELFF	TGTGCCAGCAGGGAGGGACTCCCCACCGGGGAGCTGTTTTTT
TRBV11-2	.	TRBJ2-3	18	TRBD2	CASSLVGGASGRADTQYF	TGTGCCAGCAGCTTAGTTGGGGGTGCTAGCGGGAGAGCAGATACGCAGTATTTT
TRBV20-1	few	TRBJ2-2	15	TRBD2	CSAERGSGATGELFF	TGCAGTGCCGAGCGGGGTAGCGGGGCTACCGGGGAGCTGTTTTTT
TRBV27	few	TRBJ2-7	19	.	CASSALNGFAEGPPYEQYF	TGTGCCAGCAGTGCGTTGAACGGTTTCGCGGAGGGCCCCCCCTACGAGCAGTACTTC
TRBV4-1	.	TRBJ1-2	17	.	CASSQVSLPRPGDGYTF	TGCGCCAGCAGCCAAGTTTCCTTACCGAGGCCAGGGGATGGCTACACCTTC
TRBV29-1	few	TRBJ2-3	13	.	CSVASDGGDTQYF	TGCAGCGTCGCGTCGGACGGAGGGGATACGCAGTATTTT
TRBV5-1	few	TRBJ2-5	15	TRBD1	CASSHWTGTQETQYF	TGCGCCAGCAGCCACTGGACAGGGACCCAAGAGACCCAGTACTTC
TRBV18	.	TRBJ2-3	15	TRBD2	CASSPLAGDTDTQYF	TGTGCCAGCTCACCCCTAGCGGGAGACACAGATACGCAGTATTTT
TRBV3-1	.	TRBJ2-7	14	.	CASSNRDGAYEQYF	TGTGCCAGCAGCAACCGGGACGGAGCCTACGAGCAGTACTTC
TRBV12-3/TRBV12-4	many	TRBJ2-2	13	.	CASRTPLGGELFF	TGTGCCAGCCGAACTCCCCTTGGAGGGGAGCTGTTTTTT
TRBV29-1	few	TRBJ2-5	14	.	CSVERRLAVETQYF	TGCAGCGTTGAACGTCGGCTAGCTGTGGAGACCCAGTACTTC
TRBV28	.	TRBJ2-1	14	.	CASSLGGGSNEQFF	TGTGCCAGCAGTTTAGGAGGCGGGTCAAATGAGCAGTTCTTC
TRBV6-5	.	TRBJ2-7	15	.	CASSSHIGRAYEQYF	TGTGCCAGCAGTTCGCACATAGGCAGGGCCTACGAGCAGTACTTC
TRBV30	.	TRBJ1-1	15	.	CAWRSPNRANTEAFF	TGTGCCTGGAGAAGCCCCAACAGGGCGAACACTGAAGCTTTCTTT
TRBV5-6	few	TRBJ2-1	16	.	CASSLVGDWGENEQFF	TGTGCCAGCAGCTTGGTCGGGGACTGGGGAGAAAATGAGCAGTTCTTC
TRBV10-3	.	TRBJ2-3	15	TRBD2	CAIRWTSGGTDTQYF	TGTGCCATCAGGTGGACTAGCGGGGGCACAGATACGCAGTATTTT
TRBV4-1	.	TRBJ2-3	17	TRBD2	CASSLFPSGGAADTQYF	TGCGCCAGCAGCTTATTTCCTAGCGGGGGGGCAGCAGATACGCAGTATTTT
TRBV10-3	.	TRBJ2-5	14	TRBD2	CAIGAGAMGETQYF	TGTGCCATCGGGGCGGGAGCGATGGGAGAGACCCAGTACTTC
TRBV3-1	.	TRBJ2-7	13	.	CASTRGERGGQYF	TGTGCCAGCACCCGAGGAGAGCGTGGTGGGCAGTACTTC
TRBV7-2	.	TRBJ2-3	13	.	CASSLGSKDTQYF	TGTGCCAGCAGCTTAGGTAGCAAAGATACGCAGTATTTT
TRBV29-1	many	TRBJ2-7	14	TRBD2	CSVAGTSGRYEQYF	TGCAGCGTAGCCGGGACTAGCGGGAGATACGAGCAGTACTTC
TRBV12-3/TRBV12-4	.	TRBJ2-1	14	TRBD1	CASRGQGVYNEQFF	TGTGCCAGCAGGGGACAGGGGGTCTACAATGAGCAGTTCTTC
TRBV13	.	TRBJ2-7	14	TRBD1	CASSLRQGRYEQYF	TGTGCCAGCAGCTTAAGACAGGGTCGCTACGAGCAGTACTTC
TRBV5-6	.	TRBJ2-7	14	TRBD1	CASPTRTGYYEQYF	TGTGCCAGCCCGACGAGGACAGGGTACTACGAGCAGTACTTC
TRBV4-3	.	TRBJ1-1	14	.	CASSPNGQYTEAFF	TGCGCCAGCAGCCCAAACGGACAGTACACTGAAGCTTTCTTT
TRBV7-6	many	TRBJ2-3	13	.	CASSSPGTDTQYF	TGTGCCAGCAGCTCCCCTGGCACAGATACGCAGTATTTT
TRBV20-1	few	TRBJ2-5	15	TRBD2	CSARDSSGSRETQYF	TGCAGTGCTAGAGATAGTAGCGGGAGTCGGGAGACCCAGTACTTC
TRBV29-1	.	TRBJ2-5	16	TRBD1	CSVEGTDRDGWETQYF	TGCAGCGTTGAAGGAACCGACAGGGACGGGTGGGAGACCCAGTACTTC
TRBV12-3/TRBV12-4	few	TRBJ2-3	16	TRBD2	CASSFTSGGAGDTQYF	TGTGCCAGCAGTTTTACGAGCGGGGGGGCCGGAGATACGCAGTATTTT
TRBV7-2	.	TRBJ2-1	15	TRBD2	CASSKSSGIYNEQFF	TGTGCCAGCAGCAAATCTAGCGGGATCTACAATGAGCAGTTCTTC